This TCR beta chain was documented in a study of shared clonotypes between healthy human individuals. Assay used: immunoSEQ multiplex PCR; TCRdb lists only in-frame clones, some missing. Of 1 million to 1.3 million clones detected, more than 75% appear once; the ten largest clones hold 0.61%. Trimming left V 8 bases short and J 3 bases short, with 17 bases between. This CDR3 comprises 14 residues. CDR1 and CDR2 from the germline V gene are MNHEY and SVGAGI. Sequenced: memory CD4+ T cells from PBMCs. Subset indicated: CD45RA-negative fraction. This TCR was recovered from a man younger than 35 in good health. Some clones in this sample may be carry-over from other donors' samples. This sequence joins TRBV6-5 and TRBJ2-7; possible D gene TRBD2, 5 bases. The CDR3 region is CASSPDGRVYEQYF. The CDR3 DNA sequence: TGTGCCAGCTCCCCTGACGGGCGGGTCTACGAGCAGTACTTC.